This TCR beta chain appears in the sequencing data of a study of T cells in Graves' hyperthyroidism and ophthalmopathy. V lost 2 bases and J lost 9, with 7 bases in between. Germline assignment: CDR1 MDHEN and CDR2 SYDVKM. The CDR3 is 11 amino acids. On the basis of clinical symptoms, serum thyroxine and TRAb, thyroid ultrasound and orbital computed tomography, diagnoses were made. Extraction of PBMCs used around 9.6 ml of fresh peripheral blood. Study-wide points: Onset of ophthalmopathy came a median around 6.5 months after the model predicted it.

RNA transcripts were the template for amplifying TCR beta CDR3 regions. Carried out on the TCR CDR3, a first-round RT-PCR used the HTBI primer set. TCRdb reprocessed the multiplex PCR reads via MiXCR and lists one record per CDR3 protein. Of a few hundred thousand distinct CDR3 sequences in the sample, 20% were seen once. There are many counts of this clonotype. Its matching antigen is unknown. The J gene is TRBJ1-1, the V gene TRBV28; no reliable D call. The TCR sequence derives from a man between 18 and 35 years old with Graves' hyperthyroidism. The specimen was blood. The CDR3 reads CASSLVGKAFF. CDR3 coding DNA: TGTGCCAGCAGTTTAGTGGGAAAAGCTTTCTTT.